These 22 T cell receptor beta chains originate from one sample sequenced in a study of OX40 agonist ivuxolimab in advanced cancers. The repertoire was sequenced with immunoSEQ multiplex PCR; TCRdb's copy has only in-frame clones and lacks some. Among about 46,000 clones, around 81% were seen once, and the ten largest hold 2.5% to 3.5%. The material sequenced was CD4+ or CD8+ T cells sorted from blood, taken in a trial of the OX40 agonist ivuxolimab. All receptors come from an adult with an advanced solid tumor such as melanoma, head and neck, liver or kidney cancer.

The rearrangement uses TRBV6-1 and TRBJ2-7, with a weak D call TRBD2 (6 bases). Trimming stripped 4 bases from V and 6 bases from J, with 10 bases between. CDR1 is MNHNS and CDR2 is SASEGT in the germline V gene. The CDR3 contains 12 residues. CDR3 in amino acids: CASSGGGSEQYF. Here the CDR3 DNA reads TGTGCCAGCAGTGGGGGAGGTTCCGAGCAGTACTTC.

The rearrangement uses TRBV7-9 and TRBJ1-1; D is unclear. Trimming took 4 bases from V and 5 from J, leaving 20 bases between them. Germline CDR1 is SEHNR and CDR2 is FQNEAQ (reference sequence). CDR3 length: 16 amino acids. The CDR3 region is CASSSPHGPVETEAFF. The CDR3 nucleotides are TGTGCCAGCAGCTCCCCGCACGGACCCGTCGAGACTGAAGCTTTCTTT.

The genes are TRBV18 and TRBJ2-3; tentatively, D is TRBD2 (6 bases). The CDR3 runs to 14 residues. The ends were cut back, 4 bases at V and 3 bases at J, with 11 bases in the middle. The germline V gene has CDR1 KGHSH and CDR2 LQKENI. The CDR3 sequence is CASSRGERTDTQYF. As DNA, the CDR3 is TGTGCCAGCTCACGCGGGGAGCGGACAGATACGCAGTATTTT.

The genes are TRBV6-6 and TRBJ1-2; tentative D call: TRBD1 (5 bases). Germline V gene sequence: CDR1 MNHNY, CDR2 SVGAGI (reference sequence). The CDR3 runs to 12 residues. V shed 6 bases and J shed 8 bases, with 13 bases lying between them. The CDR3 spells CASSASGAGYTF. The CDR3 DNA reads as TGTGCCAGCAGCGCAAGTGGGGCGGGCTACACCTTC.

Notes on this clone: Other nucleotide sequences from this sample produce the same CDR3. V gene TRBV19 combines with J gene TRBJ2-6, with TRBD1 identical over 8 bases. The V segment lost 3 bases and the J segment 2 bases; nucleotides outside the gene matches: 0. The CDR3 has 15 amino acids. The V gene's germline CDR1 is LNHDA and CDR2 SQIVND (reference sequence). In DNA, the CDR3 is TGTGCCAGTAGTATGACAGGGGCTGGGGCCAACGTCCTGACTTTC. Translation gives CASSMTGAGANVLTF.

CDR3 in amino acids: CASRRDRGEETQYF. CDR3 coding DNA: TGTGCCAGCCGCCGGGACAGGGGTGAAGAGACCCAGTACTTC. The genes are TRBV11-2 and TRBJ2-5, with 10 bases fitting TRBD1. CDR1 SGHAT and CDR2 FQNNGV come from the germline V gene. The CDR3 has 14 residues. V lost 8 bases and J lost 3; bases outside the gene matches: 6.

The chain recombines TRBV5-1 with TRBJ2-4; D is perhaps TRBD1 or TRBD2 (5 bases each). Germline CDR1 and CDR2: SGHRS and YFSETQ. Trimming took off 6 bases at V and 6 bases at J, with 22 bases between the two ends. The CDR3 totals 16 residues. The CDR3 DNA sequence: TGCGCCAGCAACTCGAAGGTCCGGGACCGTTTAAACATTCAGTACTTC. This translates into CASNSKVRDRLNIQYF.

This clone was seen once. The chain links TRBV18 to TRBJ2-2, with TRBD1 as a possible D gene (5 bases). Trimming took off 1 base at V and 5 bases at J, with 14 bases between the two ends. CDR3 length: 16 residues. Germline lookup yields CDR1 KGHSH and CDR2 LQKENI. The CDR3 reads CASSPQTIGETGELFF. For the CDR3, the DNA is TGTGCCAGCTCACCACAAACCATAGGGGAAACCGGGGAGCTGTTTTTT.

The J gene is TRBJ1-1, the V gene TRBV27; the match to TRBD1 covers 7 bases. Germline V CDR1 and CDR2: MNHEY, SMNVEV (reference sequence). The CDR3 extends over 14 amino acids. With V trimmed by 3 bases and J by 5 bases, 6 bases remained unmatched. The chain's CDR3 is CASSFDREETEAFF. Written as DNA, the CDR3 is TGTGCCAGCAGTTTCGACAGGGAGGAAACTGAAGCTTTCTTT.

This clone showed up just a few times. This chain joins TRBV6-5 and TRBJ1-5; D remains unclear. Trimming cost V 2 bases and J 4 bases, with 6 bases left between them. The germline V gene encodes CDR1 MNHEY and CDR2 SVGAGI. The CDR3 consists of 13 residues. In DNA, the CDR3 is TGTGCCAGCAGTTACGGGGAGAATCAGCCCCAGCATTTT. It translates to CASSYGENQPQHF.

This clone was counted once. This chain uses TRBV19 with TRBJ2-7; 10 nucleotides match TRBD1. CDR1 is LNHDA and CDR2 is SQIVND in the germline V gene (reference sequence). J lost 6 bases, V lost 7 bases, and 9 bases had no gene match. The CDR3 loop spans 14 amino acids. CDR3 sequence: CASTPDRGASEQYF. CDR3 nucleotides: TGTGCCAGTACCCCGGACAGGGGGGCATCCGAGCAGTACTTC.

The chain has TRBV30 and TRBJ1-6; D possibly corresponds to TRBD1 (6 bases). Germline lookup yields CDR1 GTSNPN and CDR2 SVGIG (reference sequence). This CDR3 has 20 amino acids. V was pared by 0 bases and J by 9 bases, with 30 bases between. The CDR3 nucleotides are TGTGCCTGGAGTGTACAGTCGCTGGTGGGTACAGGGACTTTCAGTTCACCCCTCCACTTT. It is translated as CAWSVQSLVGTGTFSSPLHF.

The V and J genes are TRBV5-1 and TRBJ1-6, with D possibly TRBD1 on 6 matching bases. From germline, CDR1 is SGHRS and CDR2 YFSETQ. Trimming removed 0 bases from V and 7 bases from J, with 11 bases in between. The CDR3 length is 15 residues. The DNA of the CDR3 is TGCGCCAGCAGCTTGGGGGAGGGGGGGAATTCACCCCTCCACTTT. Residues: CASSLGEGGNSPLHF. Supplemented by reference TRBV5-1 and TRBJ1-6, the full variable domain reads KAGVTQTPRYLIKTRGQQVTLSCSPISGHRSVSWYQQTPGQGLQFLFEYFSETQRNKGNFPGRFSGRQFSNSRSEMNVSTLELGDSALYLCASSLGEGGNSPLHFGNGTRLTVT.

This clone was counted a few times. The chain joins TRBV11-2 to TRBJ2-1, with D possibly matching TRBD2 (6 bases). The germline V gene has CDR1 SGHAT and CDR2 FQNNGV. The CDR3 extends over 16 amino acids. V shed 5 bases and J shed 2 bases, with 16 bases lying between them. CDR3 nucleotide sequence: TGTGCCAGCAGCGCCGGGACTTCCAGGGCCTACAATGAGCAGTTCTTC. Residues: CASSAGTSRAYNEQFF.

The chain combines TRBV7-2 with TRBJ2-5, with D possibly called TRBD1 or TRBD2 (5 bases each). V lost 0 bases to trimming and J lost 4 bases, with 12 bases between them. Germline CDR1 reads SGHTA; CDR2 reads FQGNSA. This CDR3 spans 15 amino acids. The CDR3 is CASSLAQRGRETQYF. In DNA form, the CDR3 reads TGTGCCAGCAGCTTAGCGCAAAGGGGACGAGAGACCCAGTACTTC.

The CDR3 bases are TGTGCCAGCTCCAACCTCCTCGAGCAGTACTTC. This gives the protein CASSNLLEQYF. This chain links TRBV18 with TRBJ2-7, with D unclear. The CDR3 is 11 residues long. Germline CDR1 KGHSH, CDR2 LQKENI. The germline V and J ends were trimmed by 6 bases and 6 bases, with 9 bases remaining between them. The full variable domain, rest sourced from reference TRBV18 and TRBJ2-7, is NAGVMQNPRHLVRRRGQEARLRCSPMKGHSHVYWYRQLPEEGLKFMVYLQKENIIDESGMPKERFSAEFPKEGPSILRIQQVVRGDSAAYFCASSNLLEQYFGPGTRLTVT.

The rearrangement joins TRBV11-2 to TRBJ2-5; D not resolved. With the DNA end fitting TRBJ2-7 better, the J assignment may be wrong. The CDR3 loop spans 14 amino acids. Per the germline V gene, CDR1 is SGHAT and CDR2 is FQNNGV. The CDR3, as DNA: TGTGCCAGCAGCTTCGTGGGGAAGGCCTACGAGCAGTACTTC. Its translation: CASSFVGKAYEQYF.

The chain links TRBV19 to TRBJ1-1; D uncertain. Trimming removed 3 bases at V and 4 bases at J, with 9 bases between. Germline CDR1 and CDR2: LNHDA and SQIVND (reference sequence). This CDR3 is built from 13 residues. In DNA, the CDR3 is TGTGCCAGTAGTATTCGTGTCGGCACTGAAGCTTTCTTT. Protein sequence: CASSIRVGTEAFF.

The rearrangement uses TRBV7-8 and TRBJ1-2; D uncertain. The V gene lost 0 bases and the J gene lost 8 bases, with 10 bases spanning the gap. This CDR3 region has 13 residues. Germline V lookup: CDR1 SGHVS, CDR2 FQNEAQ. The CDR3 region has the DNA TGTGCCAGCAGCTTAGCTTTTGGGTTAGGCTACACCTTC. This translates into CASSLAFGLGYTF.

A note on this clone: Other DNA sequences in the sample encode the same CDR3. The gene calls are TRBV19 and TRBJ2-1, with D perhaps matching TRBD2 (7 bases). Germline loops: CDR1 LNHDA, CDR2 SQIVND (reference sequence). Trimming shortened V by 8 bases and J by 7 bases, and 15 bases separated the two germline ends. This CDR3 spans 13 amino acids. DNA for the CDR3: TGTGCCAGTGGGGGCGGGGGCGCAAATGAGCAGTTCTTC. Protein sequence: CASGGGGANEQFF. The whole variable domain, remainder taken from reference TRBV19 and TRBJ2-1, is DGGITQSPKYLFRKEGQNVTLSCEQNLNHDAMYWYRQDPGQGLRLIYYSQIVNDFQKGDIAEGYSVSREKKESFPLTVTSAQKNPTAFYLCASGGGGANEQFFGPGTRLTVL.

This chain connects TRBV9 to TRBJ2-7; D is perhaps TRBD2 (6 bases). Trimming left V 0 bases short and J 2 bases short, with 12 bases between. The CDR3 is 15 amino acids. Germline lookup yields CDR1 SGDLS and CDR2 YYNGEE. The CDR3 DNA reads TGTGCCAGCAGCGTAGGAGACGGGGGAGCCTACGAGCAGTACTTC. Translation: CASSVGDGGAYEQYF.

The V call is TRBV5-1, the J call TRBJ2-7, with D possibly matching TRBD1 (6 bases). CDR3 length: 16 residues. The germline V and J ends were trimmed by 0 bases and 4 bases, with 17 bases remaining between them. The germline V gene has CDR1 SGHRS and CDR2 YFSETQ. This chain's CDR3 is CASSLAMGAGGYEQYF. DNA for the CDR3: TGCGCCAGCAGCTTGGCGATGGGGGCCGGAGGTTACGAGCAGTACTTC.